The text below deals with one T cell receptor (beta chain). The antigen remains undetermined. Each CDR3 protein gets one entry after TCRdb re-called the multiplex PCR reads with MiXCR. The profile shows about 200,000 distinct CDR3 sequences, approximately 33% of them singletons. Per the germline V gene, CDR1 is KGHDR and CDR2 is SFDVKD. This CDR3 comprises 17 residues. Unmatched junction bases numbered 14, after V lost 5 bases and J lost 7 bases. The lymph nodes were axillary draining lymph nodes from breast cancer patients. The data are from a study of breast tumors, draining lymph nodes, adjacent tissues. The study's findings and limits: Tumors had less TCR diversity than lymph nodes, more than nontumor tissue.

The chain carries TRBV24-1 and TRBJ2-1; 9 nucleotides agree with TRBD2. Material for sequencing was axillary lymph node tissue. The source is a female donor with breast cancer. Some clones in this sample may be carry-over from other donors' samples. CDR3 DNA: TGTGCCACCAGTGCTGCTGTTAGCGGGAGTCCCTCAAATGAGCAGTTCTTC. Its protein is CATSAAVSGSPSNEQFF.